This T cell receptor (beta chain) stems from a study of T-cell reconstitution after alpha-beta-depleted transplantation in children. Whole-study findings and limits: As was reported, about two months after transplant, alpha-beta T cells came from several hundred expanded graft clones.

The CDR3 contains 16 residues. The germline V gene encodes CDR1 SGHNT and CDR2 YENEEA. V lost 5 bases to trimming and J lost 6 bases, with 20 bases between them. A TCRbeta library incorporating unique molecular identifiers was prepared. TCRdb fed the PCR reads into MiXCR, producing one record per CDR3 protein. Of 750,000 to 950,000 distinct CDR3 sequences listed, 16% are singletons. This clonotype has just a few counts. Its cognate antigen is unknown. The material sequenced was PBMCs, mostly from graft donor cells, taken 360 days after TCRalphabeta/CD19-depleted stem cell transplant. The rearrangement uses TRBV11-3 and TRBJ2-1; D perhaps matches TRBD2 (5 bases). The clonotype comes from a male patient between 10 and 17 years old who had a stem cell transplant for acute lymphoblastic leukemia, so the T cells may come from the graft donor. The CDR3 region is CASSLRWGERSNEQFF. CDR3 coding DNA: TGTGCCAGCAGCCTCAGATGGGGTGAGCGGAGCAATGAGCAGTTCTTC.